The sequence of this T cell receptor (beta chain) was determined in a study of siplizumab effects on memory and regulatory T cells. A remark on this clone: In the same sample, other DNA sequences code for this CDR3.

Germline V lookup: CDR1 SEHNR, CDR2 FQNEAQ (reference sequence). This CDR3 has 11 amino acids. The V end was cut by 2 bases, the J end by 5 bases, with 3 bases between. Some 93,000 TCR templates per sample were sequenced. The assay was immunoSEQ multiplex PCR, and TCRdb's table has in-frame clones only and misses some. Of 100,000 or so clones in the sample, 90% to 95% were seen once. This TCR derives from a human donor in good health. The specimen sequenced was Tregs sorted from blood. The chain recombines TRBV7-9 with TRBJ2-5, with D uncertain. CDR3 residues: CASSLKETQYF. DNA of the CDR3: TGTGCCAGCAGCTTAAAGGAGACCCAGTACTTC.